This TCR beta chain comes out of a study of blood T cells in healthy people across ages. Across the study: About one barcoded beta molecule per two T cells came from capture by template switching. Study outcomes and limitations: A conclusive naive versus antigen-experienced comparison was prevented by the unsorted PBMCs. It was the long-lived donors that had more naive CD4+ cells and higher diversity than aged donors.

Through a sample-barcoded 5' primer and a J-beta primer mix, a second PCR was run for roughly 6 to 11 cycles. Samples each returned at least 2.5 million CDR3-containing paired-end reads. One entry per CDR3 protein results from TCRdb running MiXCR on the 5' RACE reads. The sample comprises 720,000 or so distinct CDR3 sequences, approximately 40% of which are singletons, and about 32% rests with the top ten. Only a few counts were recorded for this clonotype. Its target is unknown. The receptor was isolated from a man older than 75 in good health. Material for sequencing was blood.

The CDR3 DNA is TGTGCCAGCAGCCCCCCCGGGGACAAAGAGACCCAGTACTTC. Its translation: CASSPPGDKETQYF. The chain carries TRBV28 and TRBJ2-5; D may be TRBD1 (6 bases). Germline CDR1 reads MDHEN; CDR2 reads SYDVKM. Trimming left V 6 bases short and J 3 bases short, with 14 bases between. The CDR3 extends over 14 amino acids.